These 20 T cell receptor beta chains came from one sample sequenced in a study of graft-versus-host responses after intestinal transplantation. Produced via immunoSEQ multiplex PCR; TCRdb's table is partial and in-frame only. Here the sample spans roughly 99,000 clones, 87% being singletons. Their recognized antigens are unknown. The sample was unstimulated CD4+ T cells sorted from spleen or lymph node cells, taken before transplant. These receptors all stem from a human donor who was the organ donor for an intestinal transplant.

The gene calls are TRBV5-4 and TRBJ1-2; tentatively, D is TRBD1 (5 bases). The CDR3 contains 15 residues. Germline lookup yields CDR1 SGHNT and CDR2 YYREEE (reference sequence). Trimming shortened V by 4 bases and J by 0 bases, and 13 bases separated the two germline ends. CDR3: CASSPQQATNYGYTF. DNA for the CDR3: TGTGCCAGCAGCCCCCAACAGGCAACTAACTATGGCTACACCTTC.

The rearrangement links TRBV11-2 to TRBJ1-2; TRBD1 aligns across 7 bases. Losses at the gene ends were 1 base for V and 4 bases for J; bases not matched to a gene: 9. This CDR3 is 16 amino acids long. From germline, CDR1 is SGHAT and CDR2 FQNNGV. The CDR3 reads CASSLGGRGLGYGYTF. CDR3 nucleotides: TGTGCCAGCAGCTTAGGAGGGAGGGGGCTCGGCTATGGCTACACCTTC.

This clone was picked up a small number of times. The chain joins TRBV7-2 to TRBJ2-1; D perhaps matches TRBD1 (6 bases). V was cut by 2 bases and J by 4 bases, with 9 bases left in between. Germline V gene data show CDR1 as SGHTA and CDR2 as FQGNSA. There are 14 residues in the CDR3. DNA of the CDR3: TGTGCCAGCAGCTTACCAGGGGTGTACAATGAGCAGTTCTTC. It translates to CASSLPGVYNEQFF.

The rearrangement links TRBV5-3 to TRBJ2-1; D not certain. TRBV5-3 falls under the ORF class, with uncertain function. The CDR3 spans 12 residues. V lost 4 bases and J 0 bases, leaving 2 bases between the germline ends. Here the CDR3 reads CARSPSYNEQFF. The CDR3 DNA reads TGTGCCAGAAGCCCCTCCTACAATGAGCAGTTCTTC.

V gene TRBV5-6 combines with J gene TRBJ2-7; TRBD2 agrees at 8 bases. V dropped 1 base and J dropped 2; count of bases not matched to a gene: 8. The CDR3 spans 16 residues. CDR1 SGHDT and CDR2 YYEEEE come from the germline V gene. The CDR3 region has the DNA TGTGCCAGCAGCTTGTACATTACTAGCGGAGCCTACGAGCAGTACTTC. It codes for CASSLYITSGAYEQYF. Variable domain in full (rest from reference TRBV5-6 and TRBJ2-7): DAGVTQSPTHLIKTRGQQVTLRCSPKSGHDTVSWYQQALGQGPQFIFQYYEEEERQRGNFPDRFSGHQFPNYSSELNVNALLLGDSALYLCASSLYITSGAYEQYFGPGTRLTVT.

The DNA of the CDR3 is TGTGCCAGCCAAAGATGGACGAACACCGGGGAGCTGTTTTTT. Its protein product is CASQRWTNTGELFF. The gene calls are TRBV6-1 and TRBJ2-2; D not certain. This CDR3 comprises 14 residues. The V gene's germline CDR1 is MNHNS and CDR2 SASEGT. Trimming shortened V by 8 bases and J by 0 bases, and 10 bases separated the two germline ends.

The chain carries TRBV10-3 and TRBJ1-3; D is perhaps TRBD1 (5 bases). Trimming cost V 6 bases and J 2 bases, with 8 bases left between them. Germline V CDR1 and CDR2: ENHRY, SYGVKD. This CDR3 contains 13 residues. CDR3 loop: CAISQGPGNTIYF. The DNA for the CDR3 is TGTGCCATCAGCCAGGGACCTGGAAACACCATATATTTT.

V gene TRBV20-1 combines with J gene TRBJ1-1; D is unclear. Germline V gene lookup returns CDR1 DFQATT and CDR2 SNEGSKA (reference sequence). V lost 5 bases to trimming and J lost 6 bases, with 7 bases between them. CDR3 length equals 10 residues. CDR3: CSARIAEAFF. The CDR3 coding sequence is TGCAGTGCTCGGATTGCTGAAGCTTTCTTT.

The rearrangement uses TRBV30 and TRBJ1-2; 8 nucleotides align to TRBD1. This CDR3 is built from 12 residues. CDR1 is GTSNPN and CDR2 is SVGIG in the germline V gene (reference sequence). After removal of 5 bases from V and 10 bases from J, the junction contained 9 bases not matched to a gene. The CDR3 region has the DNA TGTGCCTGGTGGCTCGGGACAGGAGCCTACACCTTC. Translated, it gives CAWWLGTGAYTF.

The chain has TRBV19 and TRBJ2-1; D is perhaps TRBD2 (7 bases). Looked up from germline, CDR1 is LNHDA and CDR2 is SQIVND (reference sequence). This CDR3 is 12 amino acids long. With 10 bases removed from V and 9 bases from J, the gap between germline ends came to 16 bases. This CDR3 reads CATLGGVGEQFF. CDR3 sequence (DNA): TGTGCCACCTTAGGGGGGGTCGGTGAGCAGTTCTTC. The full variable domain, completed using reference TRBV19 and TRBJ2-1, is DGGITQSPKYLFRKEGQNVTLSCEQNLNHDAMYWYRQDPGQGLRLIYYSQIVNDFQKGDIAEGYSVSREKKESFPLTVTSAQKNPTAFYLCATLGGVGEQFFGPGTRLTVL.

The chain links TRBV7-7 to TRBJ1-1; no reliable D call. The CDR3 contains 14 residues. V dropped 4 bases and J dropped 5 bases, with 14 bases sitting between them. Per the germline V gene, CDR1 is SSHAT and CDR2 is FNYEAQ (reference sequence). DNA for the CDR3: TGTGCCAGCAGCTCCTGCTCCACACGGACTGAAGCTTTCTTT. This gives the protein CASSSCSTRTEAFF.

V and J are TRBV7-8 and TRBJ2-1, with 8 bases that match TRBD1. CDR1 and CDR2 (germline): SGHVS, FQNEAQ. After removal of 3 bases from V and 5 bases from J, the junction contained 6 bases not matched to a gene. This CDR3 is 15 amino acids long. In DNA form, the CDR3 reads TGTGCCAGCAGCTTGGGGACAGGTAATCACAATGAGCAGTTCTTC. Translated: CASSLGTGNHNEQFF.

This rearrangement joins TRBV9 to TRBJ1-2, with a weak D call TRBD1 (5 bases). The CDR3 contains 12 residues. Germline-derived CDR1 and CDR2 are SGDLS and YYNGEE. V lost 2 bases to trimming and J lost 13 bases, with 15 bases between them. The CDR3 bases are TGTGCCAGCAGCGTGAACCAGGGAGGTTTCACCTTC. Encoded protein: CASSVNQGGFTF. The full variable domain, in which reference TRBV9 and TRBJ1-2 provide the parts outside the CDR3, is DSGVTQTPKHLITATGQRVTLRCSPRSGDLSVYWYQQSLDQGLQFLIQYYNGEERAKGNILERFSAQQFPDLHSELNLSSLELGDSALYFCASSVNQGGFTFGSGTRLTVV.

The CDR3 here is CASSVSDTEAFF. CDR3 sequence (DNA): TGTGCCAGCAGCGTCAGTGACACTGAAGCTTTCTTT. The rearrangement links TRBV5-5 to TRBJ1-1; D remains unclear. The CDR3 extends over 12 amino acids. The ends were cut back, 4 bases at V and 3 bases at J, with 7 bases in the middle. The germline CDR1 and CDR2 sequences are SGHKS and YYEKEE (reference sequence).

The gene calls are TRBV9 and TRBJ2-3; 7 bases are a match to TRBD2. Looked up from germline, CDR1 is SGDLS and CDR2 is YYNGEE. The CDR3 has 17 residues. V lost 2 bases, J lost 0 bases, and 9 bases stayed unmatched. CDR3 residues: CASSVAASGSSTDTQYF. Here the CDR3 DNA reads TGTGCCAGCAGCGTGGCGGCTAGCGGCTCTAGCACAGATACGCAGTATTTT.

This sequence joins TRBV7-8 and TRBJ1-5, with 7 bases matching TRBD1. Germline assignment: CDR1 SGHVS and CDR2 FQNEAQ. The junction had 6 bases not matched to a gene; V was cut back by 0 bases and J by 4 bases. This CDR3 region has 16 residues. CDR3 nucleotides: TGTGCCAGCAGCTTAGCGGTAGGGGGCACTAATCAGCCCCAGCATTTT. This gives the protein CASSLAVGGTNQPQHF.

The chain carries TRBV7-9 and TRBJ1-2; D is undetermined. V shed 8 bases and J shed 0 bases, with 13 bases lying between them. The CDR3 runs to 14 residues. Germline V gene sequence: CDR1 SEHNR, CDR2 FQNEAQ (reference sequence). CDR3 DNA sequence: TGTGCCAGCTCGGATCGCATTCCTAACTATGGCTACACCTTC. This gives the protein CASSDRIPNYGYTF.

The V call is TRBV19, the J call TRBJ2-1; D uncertain. The CDR3 consists of 14 residues. Germline loops: CDR1 LNHDA, CDR2 SQIVND (reference sequence). V was trimmed by 3 bases and J by 2 bases, leaving 8 bases between them. The CDR3 DNA sequence: TGTGCCAGTAGTATTCTTTTGGCCTACAATGAGCAGTTCTTC. The encoded protein is CASSILLAYNEQFF. Looking up the rest from reference TRBV19 and TRBJ2-1 gives the full variable domain: DGGITQSPKYLFRKEGQNVTLSCEQNLNHDAMYWYRQDPGQGLRLIYYSQIVNDFQKGDIAEGYSVSREKKESFPLTVTSAQKNPTAFYLCASSILLAYNEQFFGPGTRLTVL.

The chain links TRBV10-1 to TRBJ2-5; maybe TRBD2 (5 bases). V lost 2 bases, J lost 4 bases, and 17 bases lay in between. CDR3 length: 16 residues. Germline V lookup: CDR1 WNHNN, CDR2 SYGVQD (reference sequence). CDR3 amino acids: CASSEKSGLAVETQYF. CDR3 bases: TGCGCCAGCAGTGAGAAGTCTGGGCTAGCTGTAGAGACCCAGTACTTC.

This sequence joins TRBV6-1 and TRBJ1-1; the match to TRBD1 covers 8 bases. Per the germline V gene, CDR1 is MNHNS and CDR2 is SASEGT. The ends lost 6 bases at V and 8 bases at J; junction bases unmatched: 8. The CDR3 is 13 residues long. Here the CDR3 reads CASSIRWDREAFF. CDR3 sequence (DNA): TGTGCCAGCAGCATCCGGTGGGACAGGGAAGCTTTCTTT.